This entry concerns a single T cell receptor (beta chain). Its antigen is currently not known. Base qualities are missing; no much larger clone stands one base away. These data come from a study of early T cells in non-severe SARS-CoV-2 infection (dated by TCRdb to about 2021). At the level of the whole study: Bulk RNA from unsorted whole blood was used for TCR sequencing, so alpha and beta chains could not be paired.

The CDR3 sequence holds 11 residues, the cysteine and phenylalanine included. The DNA shown is the 33-base CDR3, in frame from base 1. Trimming costs V 7 bases and J 8 bases, and their ends lie 11 bases apart. Libraries were made using 5' RACE. Data came from a NextSeq 500. Unique molecular identifiers were attached to individual cDNA molecules in the TCR library protocol so that sequencing error and PCR bias could be corrected. Both TCR alpha and beta chains were sequenced, and tight co-correlation was observed between alpha and beta sequence abundances in each sample. The published analysis was carried out like this. V gene, J gene and CDR3 annotation of TCR sequences was performed with Decombinator V4. TCRs were defined as expanded if a significant change between any two time points was detected under a Poisson model with p below 0.0001. TCR abundances were normalised to the total number of TCRs sequenced per sample and expressed as counts per million. MAIT TCRs were defined by TRAV1-2 paired with TRAJ12, TRAJ20 or TRAJ33, and iNKT TCRs by TRAV10 paired with TRAJ18. VDJdb, accessed 1 November 2021, was searched for CMV, EBV and SARS-CoV-2 annotated TCRs, excluding TCRs annotated for multiple antigens. TCRdb reworked the public reads: Q25 trimming with fastp, MiXCR clone assembly, productive beta chains retained. Entries that share a CDR3 protein sequence are merged under the most common genes and DNA. None of the V and J calls come from the authors' own analysis; TCRdb made them. The table for this sample lists fewer than 85,000 distinct CDR3 sequences; around 8.7% of them were counted only once. The ten largest clones take up roughly 5% of the sample.

The study was a case-control design nested within a healthcare worker cohort in London, UK, with weekly nasopharyngeal swab PCR tests and blood sampling. Healthcare workers were recruited between 23 and 31 March 2020, during the week of the UK lockdown, and were followed weekly for up to about 15 weeks. General study outcomes and caveats: Matching against VDJdb was skewed toward anti-spike CD8 responses, likely underestimated virus-specific expansions, and missed private and CD4 specificities.

This clonotype originated in an adult who was a healthcare worker with PCR-confirmed SARS-CoV-2 infection or an uninfected control (not recorded which). This chain is built from TRBV12-3 or TRBV12-4 and TRBJ1-2; TRBD1 might be the D gene, on 5 matching bases. Sequenced material: whole blood. This receptor has the CDR3 CASMGPEGYTF. The sequenced DNA is TGTGCCAGCATGGGGCCGGAAGGCTACACCTTC.